This entry lists 12 T cell receptor beta chains sequenced from one sample in a study of vaccination and CD4 T cells after COVID-19. Treatment noted: roughly 10-day PBMC culture with coronavirus spike peptide pools or control peptides (ViraFEST assay). Sequencing of DNA taken from cultured CD4+ T cells relied on the Oncomine TCR Beta short-read assay. In TCRdb, the PCR reads were re-called with MiXCR into one record per CDR3 protein. The sample shows 15,000 to 20,000 distinct CDR3 sequences, roughly 56% of them seen only once. These receptors lack a known antigen. The sequencing here drew on CD4+ T cells from blood, cultured in vitro, taken after SARS-CoV-2 vaccination. These receptors all stem from a human donor who had recovered from COVID-19.

The chain employs TRBV7-2 and TRBJ2-1, with TRBD2 identical over 9 bases. V trimming: 0 bases; J trimming: 3 bases; junction bases outside the gene matches: 6. In germline, CDR1 is SGHTA, CDR2 FQGNSA. This CDR3 region has 17 residues. CDR3: CASSLAKLAGYYNEQFF. The CDR3, as DNA: TGTGCCAGCAGCTTAGCGAAGCTAGCGGGGTACTACAATGAGCAGTTCTTC.

CDR3 sequence: CASSTGHPSNQPQHF. The CDR3 bases are TGTGCCAGTAGTACGGGACACCCTAGCAATCAGCCCCAGCATTTT. The chain couples TRBV19 to TRBJ1-5, with D possibly TRBD1 on 6 matching bases. Germline V CDR1 and CDR2: LNHDA, SQIVND (reference sequence). The CDR3 runs to 15 residues. Trimming removed 4 bases at V and 0 bases at J, with 10 bases between.

The sample holds a few counts of this clonotype. The V and J genes are TRBV7-8 and TRBJ2-4; tentative D call: TRBD1 (7 bases). CDR3 length equals 16 residues. Deletions cut 4 bases from V and 3 bases from J, with 16 bases between. Germline lookup yields CDR1 SGHVS and CDR2 FQNEAQ. CDR3: CASSSGGGAGKNIQYF. Here the CDR3 DNA reads TGTGCCAGCAGCTCTGGAGGGGGCGCTGGCAAAAACATTCAGTACTTC.

The V call is TRBV6-2 or TRBV6-3, the J call TRBJ1-1; the D gene is possibly TRBD1 (5 bases). V was pared by 5 bases and J by 4 bases, with 11 bases between. This CDR3 has 13 amino acids. The germline V gene encodes CDR1 MNHEY and CDR2 SVGEGT. CDR3 nucleotide sequence: TGTGCCAGCAGTAGGACACTTATCACTGAAGCTTTCTTT. Translated, it gives CASSRTLITEAFF.

J is TRBJ1-1 and V is TRBV19; D is undetermined. The CDR3 spans 13 residues. The germline CDR1 and CDR2 sequences are LNHDA and SQIVND (reference sequence). V lost 3 bases and J lost 4, with 9 bases in between. The CDR3 sequence: CASSIRPGTEAFF. DNA for the CDR3: TGTGCCAGTAGTATCCGGCCCGGCACTGAAGCTTTCTTT.

This chain connects TRBV6-2 or TRBV6-3 to TRBJ1-1, with 9 nucleotides matching TRBD1. The trim removed 2 bases at V and 5 bases at J, leaving 6 bases unmatched. Germline V CDR1 and CDR2: MNHEY, SVGEGT. CDR3 size: 15 residues. CDR3 sequence reads: CASSYAGTGRTEAFF. CDR3 nucleotide sequence: TGTGCCAGCAGTTACGCGGGGACAGGGAGGACTGAAGCTTTCTTT.

This chain uses TRBV15 with TRBJ2-7; unclear D gene. This CDR3 has 14 residues. The ends were cut back, 0 bases at V and 3 bases at J, with 9 bases in the middle. CDR1 and CDR2 (germline): LNHNV, YYDKDF (reference sequence). CDR3 bases: TGTGCCACCAGCAGAGATCGGCTGGGCTACGAGCAGTACTTC. Translating it yields CATSRDRLGYEQYF.

The chain links TRBV28 to TRBJ1-5; TRBD1 matches at 7 bases. Per germline, CDR1 MDHEN and CDR2 SYDVKM. The CDR3 extends over 15 amino acids. V gave up 4 bases and J gave up 3 bases; unmatched junction bases: 6. CDR3 loop: CASSYGRGDNQPQHF. CDR3 in DNA: TGTGCCAGCAGTTATGGCAGGGGGGACAATCAGCCCCAGCATTTT.

The chain joins TRBV5-4 to TRBJ1-2, with TRBD1 identical over 10 bases. Germline loops: CDR1 SGHNT, CDR2 YYREEE (reference sequence). V trimming: 0 bases; J trimming: 5 bases; junction bases outside the gene matches: 4. This CDR3 comprises 15 residues. The CDR3 loop is CASSLDSGQGYGYTF. As DNA, the CDR3 is TGTGCCAGCAGCTTGGACTCGGGACAGGGGTATGGCTACACCTTC.

The table lists this clonotype with a few counts. The rearrangement uses TRBV27 and TRBJ1-1; D perhaps matches TRBD1 (6 bases). Germline CDR1 is MNHEY and CDR2 is SMNVEV (reference sequence). The CDR3 spans 14 residues. The germline V and J ends were trimmed by 1 base and 5 bases, with 11 bases remaining between them. In nucleotides, the CDR3 is TGTGCCAGCAGTTTATACAGGGTGGGGACTGAAGCTTTCTTT. Translated: CASSLYRVGTEAFF.

This chain joins TRBV5-4 and TRBJ2-5; 13 bases fit TRBD2. V was pared by 4 bases and J by 5 bases, with 8 bases of the junction left unmatched. This CDR3 comprises 16 residues. CDR1 is SGHNT, CDR2 YYREEE, per germline (reference sequence). The CDR3 DNA is TGTGCCAGCAGCGGCTTAGGACTAGCGGGGGTGGAGACCCAGTACTTC. Its protein is CASSGLGLAGVETQYF.

The rearrangement joins TRBV28 to TRBJ1-2; D uncertain. V gave up 3 bases and J gave up 4 bases, with 9 bases separating them. CDR1 is MDHEN, CDR2 SYDVKM, per germline. This CDR3 region has 13 residues. CDR3 sequence: CASSLVGAYGYTF. CDR3 sequence (DNA): TGTGCCAGCAGTTTGGTTGGCGCCTATGGCTACACCTTC.